These 3 T cell receptor beta chains were sequenced from one sample in a study of early T cells in non-severe SARS-CoV-2 infection. TCRdb passed the 5' RACE reads through MiXCR, listing each CDR3 protein once. Here the sample spans some 45,000 distinct CDR3 sequences, less than 6.5% being singletons. Sequenced material: whole blood, taken at baseline. Receptors originate from an adult who was a healthcare worker with PCR-confirmed SARS-CoV-2 infection or an uninfected control (not recorded which).

This clonotype was observed many times. V is TRBV20-1 and J is TRBJ1-5; 10 nucleotides match TRBD1. J gave up 3 bases and V 6 bases, and 5 bases lay outside the gene matches. The CDR3 totals 14 residues. In germline, CDR1 is DFQATT, CDR2 SNEGSKA (reference sequence). The CDR3 is CSASGQGHNQPQHF. The CDR3, as DNA: TGCAGTGCATCGGGACAGGGGCACAATCAGCCCCAGCATTTT.

CDR3 sequence reads: CAWSLNGETQYF. Written as DNA, the CDR3 is TGTGCCTGGAGTCTAAACGGGGAGACCCAGTACTTC. The chain recombines TRBV30 with TRBJ2-5; D gene ambiguous. The CDR3 is made up of 12 amino acids. Germline CDR1 and CDR2: GTSNPN and SVGIG (reference sequence). V shed 2 bases and J shed 5 bases, with 9 bases lying between them.

The chain is built from TRBV24-1 and TRBJ2-2, with 9 bases aligning to TRBD1. There are 19 residues in the CDR3. Trimming at V came to 3 bases and at J to 6 bases, leaving 16 bases not matched to a gene. CDR1 and CDR2 from the germline V gene are KGHDR and SFDVKD. The CDR3 sequence: CATSDRYLGDRVNPGELFF. The CDR3 region has the DNA TGTGCCACCAGTGATCGCTACCTAGGGGACAGGGTAAATCCCGGGGAGCTGTTTTTT.